One and the same sample provided the 27 T cell receptor beta chains below, sequenced in a study of cytomegalovirus exposure and HLA in healthy donors. With 60 Vbeta and 13 Jbeta primers, the PCR was carried out. Sequencing was performed with immunoSEQ multiplex PCR; in TCRdb, only in-frame clones are kept and a portion is missing. The profile shows 90,000 to 130,000 clones, about 86% of them singletons. The material sequenced was PBMCs. Receptors were obtained from a middle-aged man in good health and CMV-seronegative.

The chain recombines TRBV6-1 with TRBJ2-5, with D possibly being TRBD2 (5 bases). Germline-derived CDR1 and CDR2 are MNHNS and SASEGT. The V and J ends lost 2 bases and 5 bases respectively, with 15 bases between them. The CDR3 contains 15 residues. DNA for the CDR3: TGTGCCAGCAGTGAAAGCCGACGGTGGAGGGAGACCCAGTACTTC. It encodes CASSESRRWRETQYF.

The rearrangement links TRBV6-5 to TRBJ1-4, with a weak D call TRBD1 (6 bases). In germline, CDR1 is MNHEY, CDR2 SVGAGI. V shed 8 bases and J shed 8 bases, with 15 bases lying between them. The CDR3 is 13 amino acids. The CDR3 DNA is TGTGCCAGCGGCCGGGGGGGGGCCGAAAAACTGTTTTTT. It encodes CASGRGGAEKLFF.

The chain carries TRBV2 and TRBJ2-5; D is unresolved. The CDR3 has 13 residues. The V end was cut by 7 bases, the J end by 1 base, with 10 bases between. The germline gives CDR1 SNHLY, CDR2 FYNNEI. For the CDR3, the DNA is TGTGCCAGCATTAGAGGCTTCCAAGAGACCCAGTACTTC. Translation: CASIRGFQETQYF.

The chain couples TRBV15 to TRBJ2-1; 8 positions agree with TRBD2. The length of the CDR3 is 16 residues. The germline V gene encodes CDR1 LNHNV and CDR2 YYDKDF (reference sequence). V shed 1 base, J shed 4 bases, and the junction held 6 bases outside the gene matches. The CDR3 loop reads CATSRALAGSYNEQFF. The CDR3 DNA reads as TGTGCCACCAGCAGAGCGTTAGCGGGGAGTTACAATGAGCAGTTCTTC.

V usage is TRBV5-4 and J usage is TRBJ1-6, with D perhaps matching TRBD1 (6 bases). This CDR3 comprises 15 residues. V was clipped by 4 bases and J by 5 bases, with 13 bases between them. Germline V gene lookup returns CDR1 SGHNT and CDR2 YYREEE (reference sequence). Here the CDR3 DNA reads TGTGCCAGCAGCGGGACACCGATAGATAATTCACCCCTCCACTTT. Translating gives CASSGTPIDNSPLHF.

The chain recombines TRBV5-1 with TRBJ1-2, with a tentative D call TRBD1 (5 bases). CDR3 size: 16 residues. V was trimmed by 2 bases and J by 0 bases, leaving 14 bases between them. Germline-derived CDR1 and CDR2 are SGHRS and YFSETQ. CDR3 protein: CASSLTTDRSNYGYTF. The CDR3 DNA is TGCGCCAGCAGCTTAACCACTGACAGATCTAACTATGGCTACACCTTC.

The CDR3 spells CASERGGSDQPQHF. CDR3 DNA: TGTGCCAGTGAAAGAGGGGGTTCGGATCAGCCCCAGCATTTT. The chain is built from TRBV19 and TRBJ1-5; a possible D gene is TRBD1 (6 bases). The V gene's germline CDR1 is LNHDA and CDR2 SQIVND (reference sequence). The CDR3 runs 14 residues. With 8 bases removed from V and 5 bases from J, the gap between germline ends came to 16 bases.

This rearrangement joins TRBV29-1 to TRBJ1-2; D unclear. This CDR3 spans 16 amino acids. CDR1 is SQVTM, CDR2 ANQGSEA, per germline. With 1 base removed from V and 2 bases from J, the gap between germline ends came to 17 bases. DNA for the CDR3: TGCAGCGTTGAAGTATACTCAACCGGGAGAAACTATGGCTACACCTTC. Protein sequence: CSVEVYSTGRNYGYTF.

This clone was detected only once. This chain connects TRBV29-1 to TRBJ1-3; D possibly corresponds to TRBD1 (5 bases). Germline V gene data show CDR1 as SQVTM and CDR2 as ANQGSEA. Trimming pared 7 bases from V and 4 bases from J, leaving 17 bases between. The CDR3 runs 14 residues. The CDR3 spells CSALVVRGGNTIYF. The CDR3 DNA sequence: TGCAGCGCCTTAGTTGTCCGGGGGGGAAACACCATATATTTT.

This clone appeared once. The chain employs TRBV6-5 and TRBJ1-2; no clear D gene. Germline CDR1 and CDR2: MNHEY and SVGAGI. V lost 11 bases, J lost 4 bases, and 14 bases lay in between. The CDR3 has 12 residues. DNA for the CDR3: TGTGCCCCCATAAAGCGGGTCTATGGCTACACCTTC. The encoded protein is CAPIKRVYGYTF.

This CDR3 reads CASSSQGYLYEQYF. The CDR3 bases are TGTGCCAGCAGTTCCCAGGGGTATCTCTACGAGCAGTACTTC. V and J are TRBV6-5 and TRBJ2-7, with D perhaps TRBD1 (6 bases). This CDR3 comprises 14 residues. Germline assignment: CDR1 MNHEY and CDR2 SVGAGI. V was trimmed by 4 bases and J by 3 bases, leaving 13 bases between them.

CDR3 nucleotide sequence: TGTGCCAGCACTGGTCGATCGGAGGCTTTCTTT. It is translated as CASTGRSEAFF. V and J are TRBV28 and TRBJ1-1, with no clear D. Per the germline V gene, CDR1 is MDHEN and CDR2 is SYDVKM. There are 11 residues in the CDR3. Deletions cut 7 bases from V and 11 bases from J, with 14 bases between. Supplemented by reference TRBV28 and TRBJ1-1, the full variable domain reads DVKVTQSSRYLVKRTGEKVFLECVQDMDHENMFWYRQDPGLGLRLIYFSYDVKMKEKGDIPEGYSVSREKKERFSLILESASTNQTSMYLCASTGRSEAFFGQGTRLTVV.

The chain couples TRBV7-9 to TRBJ1-2; 11 bases align to TRBD1. Germline values: CDR1 SEHNR, CDR2 FQNEAQ (reference sequence). J gave up 7 bases and V 5 bases, and 9 bases lay outside the gene matches. There are 15 residues in the CDR3. This CDR3 reads CASSVDAGTGGGYTF. The CDR3 nucleotides read TGTGCCAGCAGCGTCGATGCAGGGACAGGGGGTGGCTACACCTTC.

This rearrangement joins TRBV9 to TRBJ2-1, with 7 bases lining up with TRBD2. The CDR3 is 17 amino acids. V trimming: 0 bases; J trimming: 0 bases; junction bases outside the gene matches: 6. In germline, CDR1 is SGDLS, CDR2 YYNGEE. The CDR3 loop reads CASSVERGGSSYNEQFF. CDR3 nucleotides: TGTGCCAGCAGCGTAGAAAGGGGCGGGAGCTCCTACAATGAGCAGTTCTTC. Together with reference TRBV9 and TRBJ2-1, the CDR3 gives the full variable domain: DSGVTQTPKHLITATGQRVTLRCSPRSGDLSVYWYQQSLDQGLQFLIQYYNGEERAKGNILERFSAQQFPDLHSELNLSSLELGDSALYFCASSVERGGSSYNEQFFGPGTRLTVL.

The genes are TRBV7-6 and TRBJ1-5; D is uncertain. Germline V gene sequence: CDR1 SGHVS, CDR2 FNYEAQ. The CDR3 totals 16 residues. The V gene lost 3 bases and the J gene lost 5 bases, with 17 bases spanning the gap. The CDR3 DNA follows: TGTGCCAGCAGCTTGTTGGCAGGTCCATTAGATCAGCCCCAGCATTTT. As protein: CASSLLAGPLDQPQHF.

The chain is built from TRBV29-1 and TRBJ2-7, with D possibly matching TRBD2 (6 bases). Germline values: CDR1 SQVTM, CDR2 ANQGSEA. CDR3 size: 12 residues. With 3 bases removed from V and 2 bases from J, the gap between germline ends came to 8 bases. This chain's CDR3 is CSVERGPYEQYF. The CDR3 DNA sequence: TGCAGCGTTGAGCGGGGACCCTACGAGCAGTACTTC.

This chain joins TRBV11-2 and TRBJ2-7; a possible D gene is TRBD1 (6 bases). The CDR3 covers 15 residues. Trimming removed 1 base from V and 7 bases from J, with 17 bases in between. CDR1 SGHAT and CDR2 FQNNGV come from the germline V gene. The CDR3 DNA is TGTGCCAGCAGCTTAGGACCAACAGGGTTGAAGGAGCAGTACTTC. This translates into CASSLGPTGLKEQYF.

The chain joins TRBV9 to TRBJ1-1; D is perhaps TRBD1 (5 bases). V lost 0 bases and J lost 7, with 16 bases in between. Germline values: CDR1 SGDLS, CDR2 YYNGEE. This CDR3 has 15 amino acids. The CDR3 region is CASSVGVGAPFEAFF. Here the CDR3 DNA reads TGTGCCAGCAGCGTAGGGGTAGGGGCCCCTTTTGAAGCTTTCTTT.

The chain couples TRBV2 to TRBJ1-5; TRBD1 agrees at 7 bases. The CDR3 is made up of 15 amino acids. Germline values: CDR1 SNHLY, CDR2 FYNNEI. After removal of 5 bases from V and 4 bases from J, the junction contained 8 bases not matched to a gene. For the CDR3, the DNA is TGTGCCAGCAGTCGGGACAGAGGAGGGAATCAGCCCCAGCATTTT. It codes for CASSRDRGGNQPQHF.

This clone turned up a few times. The V call is TRBV7-8, the J call TRBJ2-1; 8 nucleotides align to TRBD2. This CDR3 comprises 16 residues. Germline CDR1 reads SGHVS; CDR2 reads FQNEAQ. J gave up 2 bases and V 4 bases, and 7 bases lay outside the gene matches. The CDR3 bases are TGTGCCAGCAGCTCCCGACTAGCGCCGACCTACAATGAGCAGTTCTTC. Translated, it gives CASSSRLAPTYNEQFF.

This clone occurred once. The genes are TRBV9 and TRBJ2-3, with a possible D match to TRBD2 (6 bases). Germline CDR1 reads SGDLS; CDR2 reads YYNGEE. This CDR3 has 13 residues. The V and J ends lost 7 bases and 1 base respectively, with 10 bases between them. CDR3 loop: CASGRGGTDTQYF. The CDR3 DNA sequence: TGTGCCAGCGGGCGCGGGGGCACAGATACGCAGTATTTT. The whole variable domain, remainder taken from reference TRBV9 and TRBJ2-3, is DSGVTQTPKHLITATGQRVTLRCSPRSGDLSVYWYQQSLDQGLQFLIQYYNGEERAKGNILERFSAQQFPDLHSELNLSSLELGDSALYFCASGRGGTDTQYFGPGTRLTVL.

The J gene is TRBJ2-1, the V gene TRBV7-2; D is ambiguous. With 5 bases removed from V and 8 bases from J, the gap between germline ends came to 10 bases. The CDR3 extends over 12 amino acids. Germline-derived CDR1 and CDR2 are SGHTA and FQGNSA. CDR3: CASSHAFDEQFF. For the CDR3, the DNA is TGTGCCAGCAGCCATGCGTTCGATGAGCAGTTCTTC.

J is TRBJ1-2 and V is TRBV5-1; D gene uncertain. This CDR3 region has 15 residues. Between the trimmed V and J ends, which lost 5 bases and 4 bases, there was a span of 18 bases. From germline, CDR1 is SGHRS and CDR2 YFSETQ. This CDR3 is CASSSGTLGGYGYTF. As DNA, the CDR3 is TGCGCCAGCAGTTCTGGAACACTCGGAGGCTATGGCTACACCTTC.

Turning to this clone: Additional DNA sequences in this sample encode the identical CDR3. The V and J genes are TRBV5-4 and TRBJ1-1; 9 bases agree with TRBD1. The CDR3 loop spans 14 amino acids. CDR1 and CDR2 from the germline V gene are SGHNT and YYREEE (reference sequence). The ends lost 4 bases at V and 5 bases at J; junction bases unmatched: 6. Here the CDR3 reads CASSLGTGRTEAFF. CDR3 DNA: TGTGCCAGCAGCCTCGGGACAGGGAGAACTGAAGCTTTCTTT.

The chain links TRBV5-8 to TRBJ1-5, with D tentatively TRBD1 (6 bases). Germline V lookup: CDR1 SGHTS, CDR2 YDEGEE. V was shortened by 2 bases and J by 1 base, with 10 bases between the two germline ends. The CDR3 spans 15 residues. CDR3 DNA sequence: TGTGCCAGCAGCTTTCCAGGGACAAGCAATCAGCCCCAGCATTTT. As protein: CASSFPGTSNQPQHF.

This clone was seen once. The CDR3 DNA sequence: TGTGCCAGCAGTTATTCCCGGGACTTAACCTACGAGCAGTACTTC. Protein sequence: CASSYSRDLTYEQYF. This chain connects TRBV6-5 to TRBJ2-7, with D perhaps TRBD2 (6 bases). V dropped 3 bases and J dropped 2 bases, with 14 bases sitting between them. The CDR3 sequence is 15 residues long. CDR1 and CDR2 (germline): MNHEY, SVGAGI.

The V and J genes are TRBV29-1 and TRBJ1-5; TRBD1 matches at 7 bases. This CDR3 spans 13 amino acids. J was trimmed by 6 bases and V by 6 bases; bases with no gene match: 8. Germline CDR1 is SQVTM and CDR2 is ANQGSEA. The CDR3: CSVRQGMGQPQHF. Here the CDR3 DNA reads TGCAGCGTAAGACAGGGAATGGGTCAGCCCCAGCATTTT.